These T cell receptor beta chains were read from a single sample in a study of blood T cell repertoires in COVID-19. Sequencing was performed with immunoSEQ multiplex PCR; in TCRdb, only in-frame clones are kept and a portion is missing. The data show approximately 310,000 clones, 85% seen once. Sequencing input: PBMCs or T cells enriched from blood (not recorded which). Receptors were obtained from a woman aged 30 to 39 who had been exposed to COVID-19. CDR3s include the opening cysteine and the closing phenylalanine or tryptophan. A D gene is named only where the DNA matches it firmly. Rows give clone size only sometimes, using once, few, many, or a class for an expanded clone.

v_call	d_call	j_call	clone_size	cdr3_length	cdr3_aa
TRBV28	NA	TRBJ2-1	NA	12	CASSSGSVQQFF
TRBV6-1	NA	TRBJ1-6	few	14	CASSEQALGSPLHF
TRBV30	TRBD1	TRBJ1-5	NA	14	CAWSVQGDEQPQHF
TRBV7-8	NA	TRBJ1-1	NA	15	CASSLARTPSTEAFF
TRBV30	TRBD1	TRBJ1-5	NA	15	CACDRGRNSNQPQHF
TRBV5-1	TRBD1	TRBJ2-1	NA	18	CASSSSGTGVFTYNEQFF
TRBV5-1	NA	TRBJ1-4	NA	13	CASSLPSREKLFF
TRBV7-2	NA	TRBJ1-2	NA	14	CASSSVLGGIGYTF
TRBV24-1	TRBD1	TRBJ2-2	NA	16	CATSRRDRGFAGELFF
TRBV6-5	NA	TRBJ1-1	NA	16	CASSYPILGGNTEAFF
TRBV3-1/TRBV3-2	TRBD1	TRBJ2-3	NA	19	CASSRLRGTGVISTDTQYF
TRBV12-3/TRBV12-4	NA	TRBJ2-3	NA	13	CASSLGAQDTQYF
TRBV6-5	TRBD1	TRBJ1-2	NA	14	CASSSRDRSYGYTF
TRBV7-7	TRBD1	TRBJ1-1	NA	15	CASSPWGQGNTEAFF
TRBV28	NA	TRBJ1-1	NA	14	CASSLVRRGTEAFF
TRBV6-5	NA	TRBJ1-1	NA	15	CASSQRTLFESEAFF